This T cell receptor beta chain was sequenced in a study of cytomegalovirus exposure and HLA in healthy donors. Study-level points and caveats: Diagnosis of cytomegalovirus status made by the classifier reportedly showed high specificity and sensitivity.

Remarks on this clone: What it recognizes is unknown.

Primers: 60 Vbeta forward and 13 Jbeta reverse. In the original analysis: In a later analysis, of 79 million or so unique beta chains, roughly 10 million appeared in at least two donors. Some clones are missing from TCRdb's copy, which holds only in-frame ones; the method was immunoSEQ multiplex PCR. That table furnishes V, J and clone size, whereas the DNA furnished D and trimming. The top ten hold 1% to 1.5% of the sample, which has 200,000 to 250,000 clones, over 65% seen once. Germline V gives CDR1 SEHNR, CDR2 FQNEAQ (reference sequence). The CDR3 length is 14 residues. Trimming pared 6 bases from V and 7 bases from J, leaving 13 bases between.

The chain is built from TRBV7-9 and TRBJ1-6; the D is unclear. This receptor was taken from a human donor in good health. What was sequenced was PBMCs. CDR3 loop: CASSLVGGNSPLHF. DNA for the CDR3: TGTGCCAGCAGTCTGGTTGGAGGGAATTCACCCCTCCACTTT.